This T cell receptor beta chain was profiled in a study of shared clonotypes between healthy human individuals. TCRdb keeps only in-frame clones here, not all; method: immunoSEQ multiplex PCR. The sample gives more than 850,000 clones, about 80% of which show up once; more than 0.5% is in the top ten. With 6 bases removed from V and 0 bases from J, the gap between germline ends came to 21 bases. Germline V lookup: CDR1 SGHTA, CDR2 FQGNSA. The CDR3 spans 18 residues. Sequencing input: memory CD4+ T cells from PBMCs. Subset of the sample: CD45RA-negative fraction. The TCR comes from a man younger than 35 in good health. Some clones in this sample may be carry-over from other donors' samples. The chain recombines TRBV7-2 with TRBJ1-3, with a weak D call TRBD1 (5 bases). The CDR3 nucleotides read TGTGCCAGCAGTCCATTCGGCGGGGCAGGTCACTCTGGAAACACCATATATTTT. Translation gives CASSPFGGAGHSGNTIYF.